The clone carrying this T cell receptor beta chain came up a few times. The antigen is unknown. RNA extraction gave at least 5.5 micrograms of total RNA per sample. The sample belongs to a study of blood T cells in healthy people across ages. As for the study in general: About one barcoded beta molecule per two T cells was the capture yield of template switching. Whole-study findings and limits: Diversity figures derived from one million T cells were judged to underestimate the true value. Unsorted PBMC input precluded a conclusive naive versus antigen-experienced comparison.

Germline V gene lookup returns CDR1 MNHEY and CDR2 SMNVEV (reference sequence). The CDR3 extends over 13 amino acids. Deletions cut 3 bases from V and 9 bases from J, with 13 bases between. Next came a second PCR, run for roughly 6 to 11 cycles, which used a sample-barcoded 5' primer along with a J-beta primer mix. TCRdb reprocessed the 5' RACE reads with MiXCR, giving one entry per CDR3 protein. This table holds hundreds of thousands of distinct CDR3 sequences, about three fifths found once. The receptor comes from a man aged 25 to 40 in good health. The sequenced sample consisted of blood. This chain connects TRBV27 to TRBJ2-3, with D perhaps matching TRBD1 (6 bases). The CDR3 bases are TGTGCCAGCAGTTTTGTGGTGACAGGCACGCAGTATTTT. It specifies CASSFVVTGTQYF.